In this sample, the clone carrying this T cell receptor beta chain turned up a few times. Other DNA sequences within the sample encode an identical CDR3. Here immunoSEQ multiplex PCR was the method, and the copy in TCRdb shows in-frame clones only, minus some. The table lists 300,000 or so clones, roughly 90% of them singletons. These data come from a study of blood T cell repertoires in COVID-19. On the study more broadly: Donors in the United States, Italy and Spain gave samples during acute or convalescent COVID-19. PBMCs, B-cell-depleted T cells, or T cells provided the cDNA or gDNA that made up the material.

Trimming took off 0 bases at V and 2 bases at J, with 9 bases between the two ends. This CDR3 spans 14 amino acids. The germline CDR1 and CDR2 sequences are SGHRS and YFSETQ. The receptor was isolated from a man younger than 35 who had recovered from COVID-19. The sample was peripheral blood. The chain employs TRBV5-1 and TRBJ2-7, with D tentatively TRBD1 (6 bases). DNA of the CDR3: TGCGCCAGCAGCTTGGGACAGGAAACCTACGAGCAGTACTTC. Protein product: CASSLGQETYEQYF. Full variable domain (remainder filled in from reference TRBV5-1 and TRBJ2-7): KAGVTQTPRYLIKTRGQQVTLSCSPISGHRSVSWYQQTPGQGLQFLFEYFSETQRNKGNFPGRFSGRQFSNSRSEMNVSTLELGDSALYLCASSLGQETYEQYFGPGTRLTVT.